Listed here is a single T cell receptor (beta chain). Its antigen remains undetermined. Preparation of the library involved the immunoSEQ multiplex PCR assay. A mixture of 60 forward primers for TCR Vbeta segments and 13 reverse primers for TCR Jbeta segments was used in the multiplex PCR. The CDR3 region of rearranged TCR beta genes was amplified from genomic DNA with a multiplex PCR assay. The amplified TCR beta libraries were sequenced on the Illumina HiSeq System as 87-base-pair reads. The study's processing was this. A later analysis counted about 80 million unique TCR beta chains across the 640 or so repertoires, and some 11 million of these chains were shared by at least two donors. Raw reads were error-corrected and collapsed into unique sequences by a nearest-neighbor algorithm in which closely related sequences were merged to remove PCR and sequencing errors. V, D and J gene segments were assigned by aligning CDR3 sequences to IMGT reference sequences. For a sequence to be retained, a match of at least six nucleotides to both a V gene segment and a J gene segment was required. Rearrangements were classified as productive when the CDR3 lacked stop codons and remained in frame with V and J, and all other rearrangements were classified as non-productive. CDR3 was defined by IMGT convention, running from the second conserved V-encoded cysteine to the conserved J-encoded phenylalanine. In an earlier analysis of more than 550 of the donors, sequences lacking an unambiguous match to a single V gene segment were excluded. In an earlier analysis of 587 of the donors, V segments were called functional above 56.7% productive rearrangements and were called segregating when the between-donor standard deviation exceeded 5%. To diagnose cytomegalovirus status from the catalog of TCR beta chain sequences, a statistical classification framework was built. In a later analysis, V and J genes were assigned by comparing TCR nucleotide sequences against IMGT/GENE-DB human TR gene sequences. A later analysis assigned CDR3 sequences and most-parsimonious VDJ recombination scenarios with the TCRdist pipeline. In a later analysis, each TCR beta chain was defined by its CDR3 amino acid sequence together with its V-gene family, and reads without a unique V-gene family were excluded. To address suspected cross-contamination and a sequencing artifact, a later analysis removed roughly 640 highly shared, low-generation-probability nucleotide sequences. A later analysis calculated a clonal expansion index for each public chain from normalized within-repertoire ranks of inferred template counts. In a later analysis, generation probabilities were computed using a VDJ recombination model fitted to out-of-frame rearrangements, and the results were checked against IGoR. In a later analysis, TCR-TCR, TCR-HLA and TCR-CMV co-occurrence was scored with hypergeometric tests, and a repertoire-size bias correction was applied to TCR pairs. In a later analysis, false discovery rates were estimated by permuting HLA or CMV assignments 20 times. In a later analysis, co-occurring TCRs were grouped with DBSCAN, and TCRdist sequence similarity was added when clustering was performed within HLA-allele-positive subsets. Repertoires with fewer than 30,000 or more than 120,000 public chains, plus five repertoires with anomalous nucleotide sharing, were excluded from co-occurrence clustering. Here the immuneACCESS table is served through TCRdb, limited to in-frame sequences with V and J called. Missing clones are a known gap in these copies; in checked studies unresolved V genes cover under half, and the rest lacks a known reason. V, J and clone size reflect that table, while D and trimming were determined from the DNA. In this sample's table one finds more than 60,000 clones. The top ten constitute more than 15% of the sample.

The data originate from a study of cytomegalovirus exposure and HLA in healthy donors (dated by TCRdb to about 2017). Regarding the complete study: An earlier analysis of around 600 of the donors reported 250 to 350 Gb of sequence data and 100 million to 130 million unique TCR beta sequences from 150 million to 200 million T cells. To predict cytomegalovirus infection status, the study brought together high-throughput TCR immunosequencing, statistical association of individual TCRs with disease status, and machine learning. The number of donors typed differed by locus, with about 629-630 for A, B, C, DRB1 and DQB1, around 500 for DQA1, 600 to 610 for DPA1, and some 450 for DPB1. An earlier analysis of approximately 500 of the donors applied high-throughput TCR beta sequencing to assess whether each TCR beta V gene segment acted as functional or pseudogenic. Across some 400 genotyped donors of the cohort, an average of about 240,000 unique TCR beta nucleotide sequences per donor were sequenced, and roughly a sixth of those sequences were non-productive. Both class I and class II loci were covered by HLA typing, at four-digit resolution. Donor age, sex, ethnicity and CMV serostatus were compiled together with the repertoire data. The study used immunosequencing to profile the T cell repertoires of hundreds of subjects and linked those repertoires to cytomegalovirus serostatus. Rather than drawing on any new phenotypic data, the later analysis identified candidate immune exposures from TCR beta sequences and the way those sequences occurred across donors. Genome-wide SNP genotypes for about three fifths of the roughly 670 donors were used in a later genetic analysis, which treated that subset as a discovery cohort. Of the roughly 430 genotyped donors, around 81% fell in the genetic ancestry cluster associated with self-reported Caucasian donors. Four to six DR-DQ haplotypes were handled as single units for association and clustering because linkage in the cohort was strong. The study aimed to test whether cataloging public T cell receptors could reveal signatures of past pathogen exposure. All discovery cohort repertoires had been generated using a single sequencing platform. Approximately 300 gigabases of sequencing data and 70 million to 100 million unique TCR sequences made up an early release that covered under 750 HLA-typed donors. Besides the first cohort of roughly 660 subjects, a separate validation cohort made up of roughly 130 different subjects was used. In a later analysis, previously published TCR beta repertoires from several hundred donors were re-analyzed and high-resolution HLA genotyping was added so that TCR occurrence patterns could be studied. The investigation overall reported the following: For the cohort, immune exposure information was limited to CMV serostatus. Compared with the 666-donor mean, donors in an Asian-associated ancestry cluster had fewer N-insertions in productive TCRs, according to a later genetic analysis. A group of highly shared sequence variants was considered likely to be a technical artifact of the sequencing pipeline. An association between a missense DCLRE1C variant and V-gene and J-gene trimming of TCR beta chains was found in a later genetic analysis and replicated in an independent cohort. The cohort was sequenced for TCR beta chains only, and without alpha or paired-chain data the features that could be detected were limited. A later analysis found that HLA-associated TCR beta chains were more clonally expanded and had lower generation probabilities than equally common non-associated chains. Across donors, most TCR sequences were observed very rarely, whereas some public TCRs were present in many individuals. It was suggested by the authors that the approach could potentially be generalized to other disease states and immunological phenotypes. According to a later analysis, TCR association rates differed among HLA loci, with DRB1 alleles showing the most associated TCRs and HLA-C alleles showing the fewest. Several of the top co-occurrence clusters appeared to be linked to parvovirus B19, influenza, CMV and Epstein-Barr virus, according to a later analysis. At a false discovery rate of 0.05, a later analysis linked about 16,000 TCR beta sequences to specific HLA alleles. The earlier analysis of fewer than 750 of the donors excluded 15 to 20 rarely observed V segments, including chromosome 9 orphons, because counts were too low. Some IMGT-functional V segments, including TRBV6-2 and TRBV6-3, could not be distinguished by the 87-base-pair reads and were therefore excluded. Presence/absence analyses assumed roughly uniform sequencing depth across donors, an assumption that may not hold. A further reported finding was that TCR beta sequences accurately predicted the HLA-A and HLA-B alleles for most subjects in the first cohort. Correlated functional status among segregating V segments might be attributable to linkage disequilibrium, but an unknown experimental factor could not be ruled out. In a later analysis, most CMV-associated TCR beta chains were found to appear HLA-restricted, with HLA associations seemingly driven largely by CMV exposure. Broadly in line with IMGT annotations, most TCR beta V segments showed up in productive rearrangements about 90% or about 30% of the time in an earlier analysis of several hundred of the donors. The classifier was reported to diagnose cytomegalovirus status with high specificity and sensitivity in both the original and validation cohorts. Because HLA typing was unavailable for some donors at each locus, only the typed subset was used in association tests. A total of some 180 TCR beta chains were listed by the study as associated with cytomegalovirus. In vitro tests confirmed that three of the cytomegalovirus-associated TCR beta chains recognize cytomegalovirus antigens. Strong co-occurrence of HLA alleles, especially DR and DQ, made assigning TCR associations to individual alleles difficult.

The cohort was made up of 666 healthy bone marrow donors. All cohort members were sampled while nominally healthy, although unrecorded immune exposures were likely present. The donor tested CMV seronegative, placing the donor among the 352 seronegative members of the cohort. A peripheral blood sample was provided by each donor, and peripheral blood mononuclear cells were used for TCR beta sequencing. The Qiagen DNeasy Blood Extraction Kit was used to extract genomic DNA from the blood cell samples. V lost 4 bases and J lost 2 bases; the stretch between them is 12 bases long. The germline V gene (reference sequence) gives CDR1 as PRHDT and CDR2 as FYEKMQ. From the cysteine through the phenylalanine, the CDR3 covers 14 amino acids. Only the CDR3 DNA is retained, 42 bases long and in frame from the first base.

The receptor was derived from a boy aged 5-17 years in good health and CMV-seronegative. Rearrangement joined TRBV13 to TRBJ2-7, and perhaps TRBD1 as D gene, on 6 matching bases. Sequenced input: PBMCs. CDR3 reads: CASSSLQGPYEQYF. The nucleotide sequence is TGTGCCAGCAGCTCCTTACAGGGCCCCTACGAGCAGTACTTC.